This record concerns one T cell receptor (beta chain) sequence. What this receptor recognizes is not known. Within one base of it there is no much larger clone, and no base qualities were kept. The immunoSEQ Assay, a bias-controlled multiplex PCR, was used to amplify TCRbeta CDR3 regions from genomic DNA. The paper's data handling went like this. The number of nucleated cells in each sample was estimated by amplification of reference gene primers within the assay. To quantify the absolute abundance of each unique TCRbeta CDR3 rearrangement, sequence reads were collapsed and filtered. For each sample, productive Simpson clonality was calculated as the square root of Simpson's diversity index across productive rearrangements. TCRdb provides this immuneACCESS table in a form limited to in-frame rearrangements. Some clones are lacking; in checked studies, under half of them reflect an unresolved V gene, and why the rest are absent is not known. That table gives V, J and clone size, and the DNA gave D and trimming. The sample records around 150,000 clones, 80% to 90% of which are singletons. 8% to 10% of the sample is held by the ten biggest clonotypes.

Whole blood was collected in K2EDTA tubes by collaborating institutions according to the institutions' own protocols. For TCRbeta analysis, collaborator samples were shipped as frozen whole blood, as isolated PBMCs, or as DNA extracted from either sample type. The record originates from a study of blood T cell repertoires in COVID-19 (TCRdb year 2020). In terms of the full investigation: Samples from collaborators originated in the United States, Italy and Spain and spanned both the acute and convalescent phases of COVID-19. The material from the prospective study consisted of cDNA or gDNA derived from T cells, B-cell-depleted T cells, or PBMCs. Subjects who had been exposed to COVID-19, were actively infected with it, or had recovered from it provided the deeply sampled blood TCRbeta repertoires that made up the dataset. The repertoires were released in a freely available public database meant as a resource for research on the immune response to SARS-CoV-2. The samples were drawn from the first 160 participants of the ongoing ImmuneRACE study and from 950 to 1,500 subjects provided by 6 global collaborators. Sample metadata almost always included a de-identified subject ID, COVID-19 status, age in years and sex. Where HLA class I and class II types were available, the types were taken from metadata supplied by the sample provider, not from assay-based typing. Paper-wide results and their limitations: The quantity of clinical and demographic metadata differed by source and by participant and was supplied without curation.

The TCR originated in a man between 60 and 75 years old with acute or convalescent COVID-19. Sequenced input: peripheral blood.

The base sequence is TGTGCCGTGGGTCGGGACAGCCGCTCTGGAAACACCATATATTTT. This translates into CAVGRDSRSGNTIYF. The chain was built from TRBV27 and TRBJ1-3; the junction holds 7 bases that match TRBD1. Here V drops 11 bases and J drops 0 bases, and the junction holds 10 bases not matched to any gene. Taken from the germline V gene (reference sequence), the CDR1 and CDR2 loops are MNHEY and SMNVEV. The CDR3 goes from the cysteine to the phenylalanine over 15 residues. Only the CDR3 portion is preserved as DNA: 45 bases, with reading frame beginning at the first base.